This is a list of T cell receptor beta chains from one sample in a study of blood T cell repertoires in COVID-19. Here immunoSEQ multiplex PCR was the method, and the copy in TCRdb shows in-frame clones only, minus some. The sample records 160,000 or so clones, around 85% being singletons. Sequencing input: peripheral blood. The source of these receptors is a woman aged 70-85 years with acute or convalescent COVID-19. CDR3s include the opening cysteine and the closing phenylalanine or tryptophan. D genes are given only for firm matches. The size field is filled for only some rows; it gives once, few, many or a size class.

j_call v_call d_call clone_size cdr3_aa cdr3_nt
TRBJ2-1 TRBV10-3 TRBD2 NA CAIRSSGGSYNEQFF TGTGCCATCAGATCTAGCGGGGGGTCCTACAATGAGCAGTTCTTC
TRBJ2-2 TRBV28 NA few CASSLQNTGELFF TGTGCCAGCAGTTTACAGAACACCGGGGAGCTGTTTTTT
TRBJ1-1 TRBV5-1 NA few CASSLEANTEAFF TGCGCCAGCAGCTTGGAAGCGAACACTGAAGCTTTCTTT
TRBJ1-5 TRBV6-2/TRBV6-3 TRBD1 few CASSYEGQGRNQPQHF TGTGCCAGCAGTTACGAGGGACAGGGGCGTAATCAGCCCCAGCATTTT
TRBJ2-7 TRBV18 NA NA CASSPLAGNEQYF TGTGCCAGCTCTCCCCTCGCCGGGAACGAGCAGTACTTC
TRBJ1-1 TRBV5-6 NA NA CASSFGSTEAFF TGTGCCAGCAGCTTCGGGAGCACTGAAGCTTTCTTT
TRBJ1-2 TRBV27 NA NA CASSLQGTPGGYTF TGTGCCAGCAGTTTGCAGGGGACCCCAGGGGGCTACACCTTC
TRBJ2-1 TRBV10-2 TRBD2 NA CASSEHASGRDEQFF TGCGCCAGCAGTGAGCACGCTAGCGGGCGGGATGAGCAGTTCTTC
TRBJ1-3 TRBV3-1/TRBV3-2 NA once CASSQGFAVNSGNTIYF TGTGCCAGCAGCCAAGGATTCGCAGTTAACTCTGGAAACACCATATATTTT
TRBJ2-2 TRBV3-1/TRBV3-2 TRBD1 NA CASRWTGTNTGELFF TGTGCCAGCAGGTGGACAGGGACCAACACCGGGGAGCTGTTTTTT
TRBJ1-4 TRBV5-1 NA NA CASSLTASGTRNEKLFF TGCGCCAGCAGCTTGACTGCCTCGGGGACTCGAAATGAAAAACTGTTTTTT
TRBJ1-3 TRBV6-1 TRBD1 NA CASSEALQGASYSGNTIYF TGTGCCAGCAGTGAAGCGCTACAGGGGGCATCTTATTCTGGAAACACCATATATTTT
TRBJ1-3 TRBV30 NA NA CAWSEEGGRNTIYF TGTGCCTGGAGTGAGGAGGGCGGTAGAAACACCATATATTTT
TRBJ1-5 TRBV19 NA NA CASSIDIQGSNQPQHF TGTGCCAGTAGTATAGACATCCAGGGGAGCAATCAGCCCCAGCATTTT
TRBJ1-1 TRBV19 NA NA CATLYDGRATEAFF TGTGCCACCCTATACGACGGGAGAGCCACTGAAGCTTTCTTT
TRBJ1-5 TRBV7-9 TRBD1 NA CASSLVTGVRNQPQHF TGTGCCAGCAGCTTAGTTACAGGGGTGCGCAATCAGCCCCAGCATTTT
TRBJ2-2 TRBV6-6 NA NA CASSYWGTNTGELFF TGTGCCAGCAGTTACTGGGGGACAAACACCGGGGAGCTGTTTTTT
TRBJ1-4 TRBV6-5 NA NA CASTRHHNNEKLFF TGTGCCAGCACCAGACACCATAATAATGAAAAACTGTTTTTT
TRBJ2-2 TRBV4-2 TRBD1 NA CASSQGQGSNTGELFF TGTGCCAGCAGCCAGGGACAGGGTTCGAACACCGGGGAGCTGTTTTTT
TRBJ1-5 TRBV30 NA NA CALRMGAGPQHF TGTGCCCTGAGGATGGGAGCGGGGCCCCAGCATTTT
TRBJ2-3 TRBV4-1 NA NA CASSQDRTGYEQYF TGCGCCAGCAGCCAAGATCGGACTGGATATGAGCAGTATTTT
TRBJ1-1 TRBV5-1 NA NA CASSPGTRLNTEAFF TGCGCCAGCAGCCCGGGGACTCGTTTGAACACTGAAGCTTTCTTT
TRBJ1-3 TRBV5-6 TRBD1 NA CASSLAGGGNTIYF TGTGCCAGCAGCTTGGCAGGGGGCGGGAACACCATATATTTT
TRBJ1-2 TRBV11-2 TRBD1 NA CASSPGQVYYGYTF TGTGCCAGCAGCCCGGGACAGGTTTACTATGGCTACACCTTC
TRBJ1-3 TRBV18 NA NA CASSPKPPSSGNTIYF TGTGCCAGCTCACCAAAACCTCCGAGCTCTGGAAACACCATATATTTT
TRBJ2-2 TRBV7-8 NA NA CASSKSTTVYLTPTGELFF TGTGCCAGCAGCAAATCCACTACGGTATACCTAACACCGACCGGGGAGCTGTTTTTT
TRBJ1-2 TRBV7-9 TRBD1 NA CASSLHAGGGNYGYTF TGTGCCAGCAGCTTACATGCAGGGGGCGGGAACTATGGCTACACCTTC
TRBJ1-5 TRBV23-1 NA NA CASSQRPGGWSQPQHF TGCGCCAGCAGTCAGCGCCCGGGGGGCTGGAGTCAGCCCCAGCATTTT
TRBJ1-5 TRBV12-2 NA NA CASRFRGGVVTLAAQHF TGTGCAAGTCGCTTCCGCGGGGGCGTTGTGACTTTAGCGGCCCAGCATTTT
TRBJ1-5 TRBV7-8 TRBD1 NA CASSLGQGALGTQHF TGTGCCAGCAGCCTGGGACAGGGCGCCCTAGGGACCCAGCATTTT
TRBJ2-5 TRBV19 TRBD1 NA CASRGTAQETQYF TGTGCCAGTAGGGGGACAGCCCAAGAGACCCAGTACTTC
TRBJ1-1 TRBV19 NA NA CASSILNPHFVAPTEAFF TGTGCCAGTAGTATATTGAATCCCCATTTTGTAGCCCCCACTGAAGCTTTCTTT
TRBJ1-5 TRBV7-6 NA NA CASSLGGSPQHF TGTGCCAGCAGCCTGGGGGGGTCCCCCCAGCATTTT
TRBJ2-5 TRBV2 TRBD1 NA CASSQDRGRLETQYF TGTGCCAGCAGTCAGGACAGGGGGCGCCTAGAGACCCAGTACTTC
TRBJ1-3 TRBV5-4 NA NA CASSLGGAVLAGNTIYF TGTGCCAGCAGCTTGGGGGGAGCAGTGCTTGCTGGAAACACCATATATTTT
TRBJ2-7 TRBV18 TRBD1 few CASSPLTGALSYEQYF TGTGCCAGCTCACCTCTCACAGGGGCCCTCTCCTACGAGCAGTACTTC
TRBJ1-5 TRBV5-6 NA NA CASSSRGYRNQPQHF TGTGCCAGCAGCTCCAGGGGATATCGCAATCAGCCCCAGCATTTT
TRBJ1-2 TRBV5-6 TRBD1 NA CASNLGTGDLLGYTF TGTGCCAGCAACCTCGGGACAGGAGATTTACTGGGCTACACCTTC
TRBJ1-4 TRBV9 NA NA CASSVGQGQGEKLFF TGTGCCAGCAGCGTAGGGCAGGGGCAAGGTGAAAAACTGTTTTTT
TRBJ1-1 TRBV7-2 NA NA CASSFGGRTEAFF TGTGCCAGCTCCTTTGGGGGGAGGACTGAAGCTTTCTTT
TRBJ2-3 TRBV4-3 TRBD1 NA CASSQEWGRDRGRTDTQYF TGCGCCAGCAGCCAAGAGTGGGGCCGGGACAGGGGGCGCACAGATACGCAGTATTTT
TRBJ1-3 TRBV5-1 NA NA CASSLGSISGNTIYF TGCGCCAGCAGCTTGGGCAGTATCTCTGGAAACACCATATATTTT
TRBJ2-5 TRBV18 TRBD1 NA CASYRDREETQYF TGTGCCAGCTACCGAGACAGGGAAGAGACCCAGTACTTC
TRBJ1-3 TRBV6-5 TRBD1 NA CASRATGARNTIYF TGTGCCAGCAGAGCGACAGGGGCTAGAAACACCATATATTTT
TRBJ1-6 TRBV11-2 TRBD1 NA CASSLGWDRGLGNSPLHF TGTGCCAGCAGCTTAGGTTGGGACAGGGGGTTGGGTAATTCACCCCTCCACTTT
TRBJ1-4 TRBV28 NA NA CASSLALGNVGNEKLFF TGTGCCAGCAGTTTGGCTCTCGGGAATGTAGGGAATGAAAAACTGTTTTTT
TRBJ2-2 TRBV1 NA few CTSSQDRRGGTTGELFF TGCACCAGCAGCCAAGATCGACGGGGGGGAACCACCGGGGAGCTGTTTTTT
TRBJ2-2 TRBV4-3 NA NA CASSQDRARAGTGELFF TGCGCCAGCAGCCAAGATCGGGCGCGGGCGGGGACCGGGGAGCTGTTTTTT
TRBJ1-6 TRBV7-9 TRBD1 NA CASSLGTGGALHF TGTGCCAGCAGCTTGGGGACAGGGGGGGCCCTCCACTTT
TRBJ1-1 TRBV7-2 NA NA CASSLGSGTEAFF TGTGCCAGCAGCTTAGGGTCGGGAACTGAAGCTTTCTTT
TRBJ1-1 TRBV29-1 TRBD1 NA CSVRTGGGTEAFF TGCAGCGTTCGGACAGGGGGCGGGACTGAAGCTTTCTTT
TRBJ2-5 TRBV7-9 TRBD2 NA CASSFGGILETQYF TGTGCCAGCAGCTTCGGGGGGATCTTAGAGACCCAGTACTTC
TRBJ1-4 TRBV3-1/TRBV3-2 NA NA CASSRRVSTNEKLFF TGTGCCAGCAGCCGGAGGGTCTCAACTAATGAAAAACTGTTTTTT
TRBJ1-1 TRBV12-3/TRBV12-4 NA NA CASSLTYTEAFF TGTGCCAGCAGTTTGACATACACTGAAGCTTTCTTT
TRBJ2-6 TRBV18 NA NA CASSPQRVAQSGANVLTF TGTGCCAGCTCACCACAGCGGGTTGCCCAATCGGGGGCCAACGTCCTGACTTTC
TRBJ2-3 TRBV4-2 TRBD2 NA CASHRLAGDTDTQYF TGTGCCAGCCACCGACTAGCGGGGGACACAGATACGCAGTATTTT
TRBJ1-2 TRBV12-3/TRBV12-4 TRBD1 NA CASTKGTGGYTF TGTGCCAGCACCAAAGGGACAGGGGGGTACACCTTC
TRBJ2-5 TRBV4-1 TRBD1 NA CASSIGQGVWETQYF TGCGCCAGCAGCATTGGACAGGGAGTTTGGGAGACCCAGTACTTC
TRBJ2-2 TRBV5-8 NA NA CASSSRAANTGELFF TGTGCCAGCAGTTCCCGAGCGGCGAACACCGGGGAGCTGTTTTTT